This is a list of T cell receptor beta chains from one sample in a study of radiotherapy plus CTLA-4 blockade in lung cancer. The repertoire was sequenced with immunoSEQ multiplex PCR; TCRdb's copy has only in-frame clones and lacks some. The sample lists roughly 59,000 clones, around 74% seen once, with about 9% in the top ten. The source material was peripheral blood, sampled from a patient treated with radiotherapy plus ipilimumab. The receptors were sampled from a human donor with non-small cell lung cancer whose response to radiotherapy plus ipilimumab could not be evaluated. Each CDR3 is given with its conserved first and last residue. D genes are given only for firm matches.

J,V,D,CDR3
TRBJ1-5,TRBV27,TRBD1,CASQPGTGGQPQHF
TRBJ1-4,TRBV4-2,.,CASRQGTNEKLFF
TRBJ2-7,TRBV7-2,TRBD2,CASSLAGGTYEQYF
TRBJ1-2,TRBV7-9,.,CASSSGGGRGYTF
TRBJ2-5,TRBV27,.,CASDDGPRGVQETQYF
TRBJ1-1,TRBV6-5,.,CASSYAGVEHTEAFF
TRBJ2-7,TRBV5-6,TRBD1,CASSSTGIYEQYF
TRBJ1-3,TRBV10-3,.,CAISDPQAISDTIYF
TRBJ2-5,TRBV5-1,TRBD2,CASSLKAGGSRETQYF
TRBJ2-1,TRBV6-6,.,CASSQERRGFHNEQFF
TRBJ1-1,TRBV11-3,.,CASSEREAAWSTEAFF
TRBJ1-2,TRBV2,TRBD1,CASSGEKQGYNYGYTF
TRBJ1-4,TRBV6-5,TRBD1,CASRPSGTGGEKLFF
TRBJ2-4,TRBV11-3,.,CASSLGPPGDIQYF
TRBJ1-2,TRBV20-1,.,CSAQGTNGYTF
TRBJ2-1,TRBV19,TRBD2,CASSIGLAGVNEQFF